The entry below describes one TCR beta chain. Its antigen remains unidentified. No much larger clone exists at a distance of one base, and base qualities are not known. The germline V gene sets CDR1 to SGHTA and CDR2 to FQGNSA. The CDR3 numbers 16 residues from cysteine through phenylalanine. This entry keeps only the CDR3 DNA: 48 bases, framed from base 1. V is pared back by 0 bases and J by 4 bases, with 13 bases lying between the germline termini. The cohort consisted of 670 or so healthy bone marrow donors. At the time of sampling, every cohort member was nominally healthy, though immune exposures that went unrecorded were likely present. The donor tested CMV seropositive, placing the donor among the approximately 310 seropositive members of the cohort. A peripheral blood sample was collected from each donor, and TCR beta sequencing was performed on peripheral blood mononuclear cells. The Qiagen DNeasy Blood Extraction Kit was used to extract genomic DNA from the blood cell samples.

The data belong to a study of cytomegalovirus exposure and HLA in healthy donors (TCRdb year 2017). Background on the whole study: An earlier analysis of about 530 of the donors reported roughly 300 Gb of sequence data and roughly 120 million unique TCR beta sequences obtained from about 170 million T cells. Approximately 310 gigabases of sequencing data and 91 million or so unique TCR sequences made up an early release that covered fewer than 650 HLA-typed donors. Of the approximately 370 genotyped donors, less than 90% were placed in the genetic ancestry cluster associated with self-reported Caucasian donors. The study aimed to test whether signatures of past pathogen exposure could be identified by cataloging public T cell receptors. The study profiled the T cell repertoires of 666 subjects by immunosequencing and related them to cytomegalovirus serostatus. Besides the first cohort of roughly 660 subjects, a separate validation cohort made up of 120 different subjects was used. The study combined high-throughput TCR immunosequencing, statistical association of individual TCRs with disease status, and machine learning to predict cytomegalovirus infection status. To study patterns of TCR occurrence, a later analysis re-analyzed previously published TCR beta repertoires from just over 650 donors and added high-resolution HLA genotyping. The later analysis used no new phenotypic data to find candidate immune exposures, relying instead on TCR beta sequences and their occurrence across donors. To decide whether each TCR beta V gene segment behaved as functional or pseudogenic, an earlier analysis of 587 of the donors relied on high-throughput TCR beta sequencing. Alongside the repertoire data, information on donor age, sex, ethnicity and CMV serostatus was compiled. Genome-wide SNP genotypes for about 55% of the roughly 670 donors were used in a later genetic analysis, which treated that subset as a discovery cohort. All discovery cohort repertoires had been generated on a single sequencing platform. Class I and class II HLA loci were covered by the typing at four-digit resolution. Typing coverage differed by locus: A, B, C, DRB1 and DQB1 were typed in roughly 629-630 donors, DQA1 in about 560, DPA1 in nearly 610, and DPB1 in approximately 450. Because of strong linkage in the cohort, five DR-DQ haplotypes were treated as single units for association and clustering. On average, about 200,000 unique TCR beta nucleotide sequences were sequenced per donor among 398 genotyped donors of the cohort, with 15% to 20% of those sequences being non-productive.

Receptor libraries were prepared by the immunoSEQ multiplex PCR assay. For the multiplex PCR, a mixture combining 60 forward primers for TCR Vbeta segments and 13 reverse primers for TCR Jbeta segments was used. The CDR3 region of rearranged TCR beta genes was amplified from genomic DNA with a multiplex PCR assay. The Illumina HiSeq System was used to sequence the amplified TCR beta libraries as 87-base-pair reads. The authors' pipeline ran thus. Across the 700 or so repertoires, a later analysis counted approximately 83 million unique TCR beta chains, around 11 million of which were shared by at least two donors. Raw reads were error-corrected and collapsed into unique sequences by a nearest-neighbor algorithm in which closely related sequences were merged to remove PCR and sequencing errors. To assign V, D and J gene segments, CDR3 sequences were aligned to IMGT reference sequences. For a sequence to be retained, a match of at least six nucleotides to both a V gene segment and a J gene segment was required. A rearrangement was called productive if the CDR3 had no stop codons and remained in frame with V and J, and every other rearrangement was called non-productive. CDR3 was defined according to IMGT convention as the region running from the second conserved V-encoded cysteine to the conserved J-encoded phenylalanine. Sequences without an unambiguous match to a single V gene segment were excluded from the earlier analysis of 450 to 650 of the donors. An earlier analysis of approximately 590 of the donors classified V segments as functional when productive rearrangements were above 56.7% and as segregating when the standard deviation between donors was above 5%. A statistical classification framework was built to diagnose cytomegalovirus status from the catalog of TCR beta chain sequences. V and J gene assignment, in a later analysis, came from comparing TCR nucleotide sequences with IMGT/GENE-DB human TR gene sequences. A later analysis assigned CDR3 sequences and most-parsimonious VDJ recombination scenarios with the TCRdist pipeline. In a later analysis, each TCR beta chain was defined by its CDR3 amino acid sequence together with its V-gene family, and reads lacking a unique V-gene family were excluded. As a way to deal with suspected cross-contamination and a sequencing artifact, a later analysis dropped 450 to 700 nucleotide sequences that were highly shared and had low generation probability. For each public chain, a later analysis derived a clonal expansion index from normalized ranks of inferred template counts within each repertoire. In a later analysis, generation probabilities were computed with a VDJ recombination model fitted to out-of-frame rearrangements, and the resulting probabilities were checked against IGoR. In a later analysis, hypergeometric tests were used to score TCR-TCR, TCR-HLA and TCR-CMV co-occurrence, with a repertoire-size bias correction applied to TCR pairs. In a later analysis, false discovery rates were estimated by permuting HLA or CMV assignments 20 times. A later analysis grouped co-occurring TCRs with DBSCAN, adding TCRdist sequence similarity when clustering within HLA-allele-positive subsets. Repertoires with fewer than 30,000 or more than 120,000 public chains, plus five repertoires with anomalous nucleotide sharing, were excluded from co-occurrence clustering. What TCRdb holds here is the immuneACCESS table cut down to in-frame rearrangements. Part of the clones is not present; checked against another copy, under half of the missing clones reflect an unresolved V gene, and the others are unexplained. D and trimming were read from the DNA, whereas the V and J calls and clone size are those reported in that table. In this sample the table shows 150,000 to 200,000 clones, about four fifths of which occur a single time. Of the sample, roughly 8% falls within the top ten clones.

Overall study outcomes, separate from this receptor: In an earlier analysis of roughly 560 of the donors, most TCR beta V segments were observed in productive rearrangements about 90% or about 30% of the time, broadly matching IMGT annotations. In a later genetic analysis, fewer N-insertions in productive TCRs were reported among donors in an Asian-associated ancestry cluster than the roughly 640-donor mean. Roughly uniform sequencing depth across donors was assumed in presence/absence analyses, although this assumption may not hold. The authors suggested that the approach could potentially be extended to other disease states and immunological phenotypes. Compared with equally common non-associated chains, HLA-associated TCR beta chains in a later analysis were more clonally expanded and had lower generation probabilities. In a later analysis, 16,951 TCR beta sequences were associated with specific HLA alleles at a false discovery rate of 0.05. The 87-base-pair reads could not distinguish some IMGT-functional V segments, including TRBV6-2 and TRBV6-3, so those segments were excluded. The earlier analysis of 450 to 700 of the donors excluded some 15 rarely observed V segments, including chromosome 9 orphons, because counts were too low. Most TCR sequences were observed very rarely across donors, whereas some public TCRs were present in many individuals. This cohort had only TCR beta chains sequenced, and the lack of alpha or paired-chain data limited which features could be detected. In vitro tests confirmed that a few of the cytomegalovirus-associated TCR beta chains recognize cytomegalovirus antigens. A further reported finding was that TCR beta sequences accurately predicted the HLA-A and HLA-B alleles for most subjects in the first cohort. The classifier was reported to diagnose cytomegalovirus status with high specificity and sensitivity in both the original and validation cohorts. When HLA alleles, especially DR and DQ, strongly co-occurred, TCR associations were difficult to assign to individual alleles. In the study, 150 to 200 TCR beta chains were listed as associated with cytomegalovirus. Correlated functional status among segregating V segments might be attributable to linkage disequilibrium, but an unknown experimental factor could not be ruled out. A later analysis found that TCR association rates varied across HLA loci, with DRB1 alleles showing the most associated TCRs and HLA-C alleles the fewest. CMV serostatus was the only immune exposure information available for the cohort. A cluster of highly shared sequence variants was judged likely to represent a technical artifact of the sequencing pipeline. V-gene and J-gene trimming of TCR beta chains was associated with a missense DCLRE1C variant in a later genetic analysis, and the association was replicated in an independent cohort. A later analysis found that most CMV-associated TCR beta chains appeared HLA-restricted, with HLA associations seemingly driven largely by CMV exposure. Several of the top co-occurrence clusters appeared to be linked to parvovirus B19, influenza, CMV and Epstein-Barr virus, according to a later analysis. Because some donors lacked HLA typing at each locus, the association tests relied only on the typed subset.

Sequencing was done on a sample of PBMCs. The receptor's source is a male donor in good health and CMV-seropositive. The chain is encoded by TRBV7-2 joined to TRBJ1-3; the D segment could be TRBD1, given 5 matching bases. The CDR3 has the sequence CASSLATGVAGNTIYF. The bases read TGTGCCAGCAGCTTAGCGACGGGGGTTGCAGGAAACACCATATATTTT. The variable domain in full, with residues beyond the CDR3 obtained from the reference TRBV7-2 and TRBJ1-3 genes, is GAGVSQSPSNKVTEKGKDVELRCDPISGHTALYWYRQSLGQGLEFLIYFQGNSAPDKSGLPSDRFSAERTGGSVSTLTIQRTQQEDSAVYLCASSLATGVAGNTIYFGEGSWLTVV.